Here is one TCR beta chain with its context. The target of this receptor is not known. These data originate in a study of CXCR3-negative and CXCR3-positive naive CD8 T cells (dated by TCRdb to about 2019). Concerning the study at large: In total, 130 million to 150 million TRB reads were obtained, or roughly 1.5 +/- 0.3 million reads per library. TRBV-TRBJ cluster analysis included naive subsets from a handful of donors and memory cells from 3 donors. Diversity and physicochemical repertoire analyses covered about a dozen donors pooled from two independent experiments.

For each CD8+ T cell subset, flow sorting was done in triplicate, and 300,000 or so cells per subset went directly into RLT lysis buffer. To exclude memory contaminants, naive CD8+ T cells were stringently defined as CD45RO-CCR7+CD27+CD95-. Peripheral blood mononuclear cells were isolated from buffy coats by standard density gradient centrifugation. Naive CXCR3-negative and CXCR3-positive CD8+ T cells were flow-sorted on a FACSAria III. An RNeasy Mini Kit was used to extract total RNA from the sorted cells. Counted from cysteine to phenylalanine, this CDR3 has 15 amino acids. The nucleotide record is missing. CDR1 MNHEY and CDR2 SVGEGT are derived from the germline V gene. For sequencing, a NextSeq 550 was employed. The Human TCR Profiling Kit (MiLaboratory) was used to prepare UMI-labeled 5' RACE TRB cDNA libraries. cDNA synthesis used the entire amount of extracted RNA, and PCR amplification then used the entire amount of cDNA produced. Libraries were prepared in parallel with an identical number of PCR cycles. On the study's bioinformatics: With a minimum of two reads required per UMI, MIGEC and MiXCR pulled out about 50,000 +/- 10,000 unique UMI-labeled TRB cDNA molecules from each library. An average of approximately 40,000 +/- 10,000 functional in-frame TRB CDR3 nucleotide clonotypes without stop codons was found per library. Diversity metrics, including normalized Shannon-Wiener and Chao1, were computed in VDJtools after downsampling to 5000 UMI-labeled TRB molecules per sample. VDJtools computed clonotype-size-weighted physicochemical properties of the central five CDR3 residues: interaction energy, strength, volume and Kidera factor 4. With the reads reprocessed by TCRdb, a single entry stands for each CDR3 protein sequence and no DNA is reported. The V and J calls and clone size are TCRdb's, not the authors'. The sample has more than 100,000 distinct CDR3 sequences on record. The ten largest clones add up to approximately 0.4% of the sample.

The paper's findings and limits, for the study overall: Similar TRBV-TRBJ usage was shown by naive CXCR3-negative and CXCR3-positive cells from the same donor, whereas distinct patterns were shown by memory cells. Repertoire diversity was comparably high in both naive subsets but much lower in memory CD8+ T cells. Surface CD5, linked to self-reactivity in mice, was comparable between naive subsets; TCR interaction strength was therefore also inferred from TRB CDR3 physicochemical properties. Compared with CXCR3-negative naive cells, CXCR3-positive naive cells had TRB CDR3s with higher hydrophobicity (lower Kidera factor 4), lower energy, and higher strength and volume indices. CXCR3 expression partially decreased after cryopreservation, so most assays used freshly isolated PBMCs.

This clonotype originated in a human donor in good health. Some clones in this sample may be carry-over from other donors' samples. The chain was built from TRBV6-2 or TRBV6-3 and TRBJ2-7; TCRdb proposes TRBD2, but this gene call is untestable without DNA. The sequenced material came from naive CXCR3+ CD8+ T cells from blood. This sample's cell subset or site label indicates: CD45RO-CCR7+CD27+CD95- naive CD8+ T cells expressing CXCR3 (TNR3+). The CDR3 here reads CASSSRVAGTYEQYF.